This T cell receptor (beta chain) was sequenced for a study of T cells in Graves' hyperthyroidism and ophthalmopathy. Together with thyroid ultrasound, orbital computed tomography, serum thyroxine and TRAb, clinical symptoms were used for diagnoses. The PBMCs had their origin in around 10 ml of fresh peripheral blood. A few counts support this clonotype. RNA transcripts were the template for amplifying TCR beta CDR3 regions. TCR CDR3 underwent first-round RT-PCR with the HTBI primer set. From the multiplex PCR reads, TCRdb called clonotypes with MiXCR, one entry per CDR3 protein. The sample carries around 370,000 distinct CDR3 sequences, approximately 18% recorded once. CDR3 length: 13 amino acids. V lost 3 bases, J lost 5 bases, and 4 bases stayed unmatched. CDR1 and CDR2 from the germline V gene are SGDLS and YYNGEE.

The sample comprised blood. The chain couples TRBV9 to TRBJ2-5; the match to TRBD1 covers 7 bases. The TCR originated in a man aged 18 to 30 with Graves' ophthalmopathy. The CDR3 is CASSEGARETQYF. Here the CDR3 DNA reads TGTGCCAGCAGCGAGGGGGCCAGGGAGACCCAGTACTTC.